The rows below give T cell receptor beta chains drawn from one sample of a study of blood T cell repertoires in COVID-19. Clones were read by immunoSEQ multiplex PCR, and TCRdb kept only the in-frame ones, dropping some. This table holds 85,000 to 100,000 clones, 86% found once. Sequenced: peripheral blood. Receptors originate from a woman in her sixties in a cohort sampled during active or convalescent COVID-19. CDR3s include the opening cysteine and the closing phenylalanine or tryptophan. D genes are given only for firm matches. Not all rows give a size; the values are once, few, many and, for expanded clones, a class.

d_gene: NA
j_gene: TRBJ1-6
abundance: few
v_gene: TRBV27
CDR3nt: TGTGCCAGCAGTTTAAGGTGGAGCTCCTATAATTCACCCCTCCACTTT
CDR3aa: CASSLRWSSYNSPLHF

d_gene: TRBD2
j_gene: TRBJ2-2
abundance: NA
v_gene: TRBV27
CDR3nt: TGTGCCAGCAGTCTGTTGGGACTAGCGGGTCGGGGAAGCACCGGGGAGCTGTTTTTT
CDR3aa: CASSLLGLAGRGSTGELFF

d_gene: NA
j_gene: TRBJ2-2
abundance: NA
v_gene: TRBV6-5
CDR3nt: TGTGCCAGCAGTTACGCCCGGGAGTGGAACACCGGGGAGCTGTTTTTT
CDR3aa: CASSYAREWNTGELFF

d_gene: NA
j_gene: TRBJ1-1
abundance: NA
v_gene: TRBV12-3/TRBV12-4
CDR3nt: TGTGCCAGCAGTTTGCCAGGGAACACTGAAGCTTTCTTT
CDR3aa: CASSLPGNTEAFF

d_gene: NA
j_gene: TRBJ2-3
abundance: NA
v_gene: TRBV11-2
CDR3nt: TGTGCCAGCAGCCGAGGTTTAGTAAGGGGACAATGGGATACGCAGTATTTT
CDR3aa: CASSRGLVRGQWDTQYF

d_gene: NA
j_gene: TRBJ2-3
abundance: NA
v_gene: TRBV4-1
CDR3nt: TGCGCCAGCAGCCAAGTCTTCCAGGGTCCAGATACGCAGTATTTT
CDR3aa: CASSQVFQGPDTQYF

d_gene: NA
j_gene: TRBJ1-2
abundance: NA
v_gene: TRBV2
CDR3nt: TGTGCCAGCAGCCAGGATAGCTATGGCTACACCTTC
CDR3aa: CASSQDSYGYTF

d_gene: NA
j_gene: TRBJ2-1
abundance: NA
v_gene: TRBV24-1
CDR3nt: TGTGCCACCAGTGATAGAGGAATGAGCTCCTACAATGAGCAGTTCTTC
CDR3aa: CATSDRGMSSYNEQFF

d_gene: NA
j_gene: TRBJ1-2
abundance: NA
v_gene: TRBV28
CDR3nt: TGTGCCAGCAGTTTATCCAGGGCGGGGGACTATGGCTACACCTTC
CDR3aa: CASSLSRAGDYGYTF

d_gene: TRBD2
j_gene: TRBJ2-7
abundance: NA
v_gene: TRBV29-1
CDR3nt: TGCAGCGCCCACGGGACTAGCGATGCTCACGAGCAGTACTTC
CDR3aa: CSAHGTSDAHEQYF

d_gene: TRBD2
j_gene: TRBJ2-3
abundance: NA
v_gene: TRBV10-3
CDR3nt: TGTGCCATCAGTGCCCCGACTAGCGGGATTACAGATACGCAGTATTTT
CDR3aa: CAISAPTSGITDTQYF

d_gene: TRBD2
j_gene: TRBJ2-3
abundance: NA
v_gene: TRBV28
CDR3nt: TGTGCCAGCAGTTCTCCCCGACTAGCGGGAGCCGATACGCAGTATTTT
CDR3aa: CASSSPRLAGADTQYF

d_gene: TRBD1
j_gene: TRBJ2-1
abundance: NA
v_gene: TRBV5-1
CDR3nt: TGCGCCAGCAGCACCGGACAGGGCAATGAGCAGTTCTTC
CDR3aa: CASSTGQGNEQFF

d_gene: TRBD1
j_gene: TRBJ1-4
abundance: NA
v_gene: TRBV28
CDR3nt: TGTGCCACGTGGACAGGGGGTATGGAAAAACTGTTTTTT
CDR3aa: CATWTGGMEKLFF

d_gene: TRBD1
j_gene: TRBJ1-2
abundance: once
v_gene: TRBV7-2
CDR3nt: TGTGCCAGCAGCTTTAGGGCTGGACAGGGAAGAGGGAACTATGGCTACACCTTC
CDR3aa: CASSFRAGQGRGNYGYTF

d_gene: NA
j_gene: TRBJ1-1
abundance: NA
v_gene: TRBV12-3/TRBV12-4
CDR3nt: TGTGCCAGCGGGCAGTACAGAGACACTGAAGCTTTCTTT
CDR3aa: CASGQYRDTEAFF

d_gene: TRBD1
j_gene: TRBJ1-1
abundance: once
v_gene: TRBV2
CDR3nt: TGTGCCAGCAGCAAACAGGGGGCTGAGGGCACTGAAGCTTTCTTT
CDR3aa: CASSKQGAEGTEAFF

d_gene: NA
j_gene: TRBJ1-6
abundance: NA
v_gene: TRBV5-6
CDR3nt: TGTGCCAGCAGCTTAGGCCCGGGGGGAAATTCACCCCTCCACTTT
CDR3aa: CASSLGPGGNSPLHF

d_gene: NA
j_gene: TRBJ1-5
abundance: NA
v_gene: TRBV15
CDR3nt: TGTGCCACCAGTCCCCTCCAAGCCGATCAGCCCCAGCATTTT
CDR3aa: CATSPLQADQPQHF

d_gene: NA
j_gene: TRBJ1-1
abundance: NA
v_gene: TRBV11-1
CDR3nt: TGTGCCAGCAGCCCCGGACAGTTGAACACTGAAGCTTTCTTT
CDR3aa: CASSPGQLNTEAFF

d_gene: NA
j_gene: TRBJ1-1
abundance: NA
v_gene: TRBV7-3
CDR3nt: TGTGCCAGCAGCTCGTCCTCTTTGAACACTGAAGCTTTCTTT
CDR3aa: CASSSSSLNTEAFF

d_gene: NA
j_gene: TRBJ1-5
abundance: NA
v_gene: TRBV18
CDR3nt: TGTGCCAGCTCACCAGCAGGGGTTGCTAGCAATCAGCCCCAGCATTTT
CDR3aa: CASSPAGVASNQPQHF

d_gene: TRBD2
j_gene: TRBJ2-5
abundance: NA
v_gene: TRBV19
CDR3nt: TGTGCCAGTACGGGAGGGGGAGAGACCCAGTACTTC
CDR3aa: CASTGGGETQYF

d_gene: NA
j_gene: TRBJ2-1
abundance: NA
v_gene: TRBV7-3
CDR3nt: TGTGCCAGCAGGTCGAACAGAGGGGAGCAGTTCTTC
CDR3aa: CASRSNRGEQFF

d_gene: NA
j_gene: TRBJ2-2
abundance: NA
v_gene: TRBV5-4
CDR3nt: TGTGCCAGCAGCTTAACTAACCGAGGGGAGCTGTTTTTT
CDR3aa: CASSLTNRGELFF

d_gene: NA
j_gene: TRBJ1-6
abundance: NA
v_gene: TRBV30
CDR3nt: TGTGCCTGGAGTGAACAGGGCTATAATTCACCCCTCCACTTT
CDR3aa: CAWSEQGYNSPLHF

d_gene: NA
j_gene: TRBJ1-3
abundance: NA
v_gene: TRBV5-1
CDR3nt: TGCGCCAGCAGCGCGGACTCTGGAAACACCATATATTTT
CDR3aa: CASSADSGNTIYF

d_gene: NA
j_gene: TRBJ2-2
abundance: NA
v_gene: TRBV19
CDR3nt: TGTGCCAGTAGTATAGTGTCAGGGTACGACACCGGGGAGCTGTTTTTT
CDR3aa: CASSIVSGYDTGELFF

d_gene: NA
j_gene: TRBJ1-3
abundance: NA
v_gene: TRBV5-6
CDR3nt: TGTGCCAGCAGCTTGGGCCCTAGTACTGGAAACACCATATATTTT
CDR3aa: CASSLGPSTGNTIYF

d_gene: TRBD1
j_gene: TRBJ1-6
abundance: NA
v_gene: TRBV19
CDR3nt: TGTGCCAGTAGTATCGGTGCGGGGACAGGGTACTCACCCCTCCACTTT
CDR3aa: CASSIGAGTGYSPLHF

d_gene: TRBD2
j_gene: TRBJ2-3
abundance: NA
v_gene: TRBV15
CDR3nt: TGTGCCTCCAGTAGGCGACTAGCGGGGGACACAGATACGCAGTATTTT
CDR3aa: CASSRRLAGDTDTQYF

d_gene: NA
j_gene: TRBJ1-2
abundance: NA
v_gene: TRBV5-6
CDR3nt: TGTGCCAGCAGCTTGGACCAGGGTGGCTATGGCTACACCTTC
CDR3aa: CASSLDQGGYGYTF

d_gene: TRBD1
j_gene: TRBJ1-2
abundance: NA
v_gene: TRBV4-1
CDR3nt: TGCGCCAGCAGCCCCAGGGGGGCGACACGGGGAGGTTATGGCTACACCTTC
CDR3aa: CASSPRGATRGGYGYTF

d_gene: TRBD1
j_gene: TRBJ1-2
abundance: NA
v_gene: TRBV30
CDR3nt: TGTGCCTGGGCAGAACAGGGGGCGACGGGCTACACCTTC
CDR3aa: CAWAEQGATGYTF

d_gene: NA
j_gene: TRBJ2-1
abundance: NA
v_gene: TRBV5-1
CDR3nt: TGCGCCAGCAGCTTGTGGGGAGAGATTGAGCAGTTCTTC
CDR3aa: CASSLWGEIEQFF

d_gene: TRBD2
j_gene: TRBJ2-3
abundance: few
v_gene: TRBV19
CDR3nt: TGTGCCAGTAGTATTAGCGGGAGATGGGATACGCAGTATTTT
CDR3aa: CASSISGRWDTQYF

d_gene: NA
j_gene: TRBJ2-1
abundance: NA
v_gene: TRBV19
CDR3nt: TGTGCCAGTAGTACTTACTCCTACAATGAGCAGTTCTTC
CDR3aa: CASSTYSYNEQFF

d_gene: TRBD1
j_gene: TRBJ1-1
abundance: NA
v_gene: TRBV28
CDR3nt: TGTGCCAGCAGTTTATCAGGGGGCTGGACTGAAGCTTTCTTT
CDR3aa: CASSLSGGWTEAFF

d_gene: NA
j_gene: TRBJ2-3
abundance: NA
v_gene: TRBV5-1
CDR3nt: TGCGCCAGCAGCTTAACTAGCCCCACAGATACGCAGTATTTT
CDR3aa: CASSLTSPTDTQYF

d_gene: TRBD1
j_gene: TRBJ1-4
abundance: NA
v_gene: TRBV7-8
CDR3nt: TGTGCCAGCAGCGGTTACACAGGGGGCGCTAGGGAAAAACTGTTTTTT
CDR3aa: CASSGYTGGAREKLFF

d_gene: NA
j_gene: TRBJ1-1
abundance: NA
v_gene: TRBV7-8
CDR3nt: TGTGCCAGCAGCTTAAGCGGGGGGATGAACACTGAAGCTTTCTTT
CDR3aa: CASSLSGGMNTEAFF

d_gene: TRBD2
j_gene: TRBJ2-1
abundance: NA
v_gene: TRBV11-2
CDR3nt: TGTGCCAGCAGCTTCGGACTAGCGCGTGAGCAGTTCTTC
CDR3aa: CASSFGLAREQFF

d_gene: TRBD2
j_gene: TRBJ2-5
abundance: once
v_gene: TRBV3-1/TRBV3-2
CDR3nt: TGTGCCAGCAGCTCCCGGACTAGTCTAAAGGGGCGGAAGGACTTC
CDR3aa: CASSSRTSLKGRKDF

d_gene: NA
j_gene: TRBJ1-5
abundance: NA
v_gene: TRBV30
CDR3nt: TGTGCCTGGAGTAGCGGGTATGGGCAGCCCCAGCATTTT
CDR3aa: CAWSSGYGQPQHF

d_gene: TRBD1
j_gene: TRBJ2-4
abundance: NA
v_gene: TRBV19
CDR3nt: TGTGCCACCTCGACAGGGGGCGCTGTAGGAAACATTCAGTACTTC
CDR3aa: CATSTGGAVGNIQYF

d_gene: NA
j_gene: TRBJ2-5
abundance: NA
v_gene: TRBV5-1
CDR3nt: TGCGCCAGCAGCGGCTACGAGGGAGAGACCCAGTACTTC
CDR3aa: CASSGYEGETQYF

d_gene: NA
j_gene: TRBJ1-1
abundance: few
v_gene: TRBV7-9
CDR3nt: TGTGCCAGCAGCTTGTCACATGGTGAAGCTTTCTTT
CDR3aa: CASSLSHGEAFF

d_gene: NA
j_gene: TRBJ2-3
abundance: NA
v_gene: TRBV7-9
CDR3nt: TGTGCCAGCAGCTTAGGACAACCTGGCACAGATACGCAGTATTTT
CDR3aa: CASSLGQPGTDTQYF

d_gene: TRBD1
j_gene: TRBJ1-4
abundance: NA
v_gene: TRBV5-1
CDR3nt: TGCGCCAGCAGCTTCTACAGGGGAAGGAATGAAAAACTGTTTTTT
CDR3aa: CASSFYRGRNEKLFF

d_gene: NA
j_gene: TRBJ1-1
abundance: NA
v_gene: TRBV12-3/TRBV12-4
CDR3nt: TGTGCCAGCAGGATATCGCGGGCGACAGCTTTCTTT
CDR3aa: CASRISRATAFF

d_gene: TRBD2
j_gene: TRBJ2-2
abundance: NA
v_gene: TRBV3-1/TRBV3-2
CDR3nt: TGTGCCAGCAGCCAAGTTCGGGCGGGAGGCCCCACCGGGGAGCTGTTTTTT
CDR3aa: CASSQVRAGGPTGELFF

d_gene: NA
j_gene: TRBJ1-1
abundance: NA
v_gene: TRBV27
CDR3nt: TGTGCCAGCCAAACCGGGGGGGCCCGGCGGACTTTCTTT
CDR3aa: CASQTGGARRTFF

d_gene: NA
j_gene: TRBJ2-7
abundance: NA
v_gene: TRBV11-2
CDR3nt: TGTGCCAGCAGCTCCCCGTATCGTAGGGACAAATCCTCCTACGAGCAGTACTTC
CDR3aa: CASSSPYRRDKSSYEQYF